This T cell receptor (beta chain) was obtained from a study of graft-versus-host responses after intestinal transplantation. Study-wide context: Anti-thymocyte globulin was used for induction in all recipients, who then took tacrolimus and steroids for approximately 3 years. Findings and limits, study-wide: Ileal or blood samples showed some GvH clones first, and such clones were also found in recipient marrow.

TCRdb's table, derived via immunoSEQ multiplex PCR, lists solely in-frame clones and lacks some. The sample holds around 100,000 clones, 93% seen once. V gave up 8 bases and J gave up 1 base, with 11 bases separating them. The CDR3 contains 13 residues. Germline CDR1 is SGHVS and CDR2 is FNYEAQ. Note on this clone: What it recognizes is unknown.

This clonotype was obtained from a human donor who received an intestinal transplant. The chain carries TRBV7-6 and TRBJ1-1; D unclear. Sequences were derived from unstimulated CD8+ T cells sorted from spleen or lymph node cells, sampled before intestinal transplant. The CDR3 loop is CASGLGKNTEAFF. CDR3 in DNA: TGTGCCAGCGGTTTGGGGAAGAACACTGAAGCTTTCTTT.